This entry describes one T cell receptor beta chain. PCR primers comprised 60 Vbeta and 13 Jbeta primers. Measured with immunoSEQ multiplex PCR; TCRdb has only the in-frame clones, and not every one. This table holds 100,000 to 150,000 clones, around 80% found once. Germline V gene sequence: CDR1 MNHEY, CDR2 SVGAGI. V lost 6 bases to trimming and J lost 6 bases, with 15 bases between them. The CDR3 consists of 14 residues. The data were obtained in a study of cytomegalovirus exposure and HLA in healthy donors. The source is a woman in her thirties or forties in good health and CMV-seronegative. The sample comprised PBMCs. This chain uses TRBV6-5 with TRBJ1-5; D is possibly TRBD1 (5 bases). The CDR3 DNA reads as TGTGCCAGCAGACGGGAGGGGAGGAGTCAGCCCCAGCATTTT. It translates to CASRREGRSQPQHF.